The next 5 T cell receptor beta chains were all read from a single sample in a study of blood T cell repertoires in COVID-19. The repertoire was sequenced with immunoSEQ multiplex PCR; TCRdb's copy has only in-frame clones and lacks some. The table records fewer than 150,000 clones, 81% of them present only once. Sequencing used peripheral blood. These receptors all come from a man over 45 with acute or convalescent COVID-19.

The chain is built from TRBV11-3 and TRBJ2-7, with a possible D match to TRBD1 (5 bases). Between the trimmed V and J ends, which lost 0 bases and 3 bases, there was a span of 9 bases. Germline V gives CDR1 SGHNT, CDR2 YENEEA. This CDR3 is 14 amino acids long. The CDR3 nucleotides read TGTGCCAGCAGCTTAGAGGGGCCCAACTACGAGCAGTACTTC. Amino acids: CASSLEGPNYEQYF.

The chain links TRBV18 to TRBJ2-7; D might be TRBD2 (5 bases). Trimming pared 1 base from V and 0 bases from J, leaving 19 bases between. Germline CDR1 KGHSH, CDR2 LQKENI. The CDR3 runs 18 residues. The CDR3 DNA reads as TGTGCCAGCTCACCACGGGCTAGCCCCGTCTCCAGCTCCTACGAGCAGTACTTC. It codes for CASSPRASPVSSSYEQYF.

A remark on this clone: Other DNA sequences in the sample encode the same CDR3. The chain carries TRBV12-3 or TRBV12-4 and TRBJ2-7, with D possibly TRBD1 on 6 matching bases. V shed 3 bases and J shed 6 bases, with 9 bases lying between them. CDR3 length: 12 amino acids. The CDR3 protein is CASSLGRGEQYV. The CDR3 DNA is TGTGCCAGCAGTTTGGGCAGGGGCGAGCAGTACGTC.

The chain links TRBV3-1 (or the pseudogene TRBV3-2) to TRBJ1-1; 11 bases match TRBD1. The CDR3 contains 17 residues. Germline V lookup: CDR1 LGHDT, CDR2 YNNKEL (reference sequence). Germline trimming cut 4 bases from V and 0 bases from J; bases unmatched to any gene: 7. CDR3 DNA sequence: TGTGCCAGCAGCCCGGGACAGGGGGAAATGGTGAACACTGAAGCTTTCTTT. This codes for CASSPGQGEMVNTEAFF.

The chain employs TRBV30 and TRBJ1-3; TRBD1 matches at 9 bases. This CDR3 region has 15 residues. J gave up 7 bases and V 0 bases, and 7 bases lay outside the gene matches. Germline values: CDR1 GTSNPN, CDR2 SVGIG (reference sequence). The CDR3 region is CAWSVTGTGRNTIYF. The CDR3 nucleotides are TGTGCCTGGAGTGTGACCGGGACAGGGCGCAACACCATATATTTT.